What follows are 17 T cell receptor beta chains derived from one specimen sequenced in a study of identical twins. MiXCR, applied by TCRdb to the 5' RACE reads, yields one record per CDR3 protein. The table has fewer than 350,000 distinct CDR3 sequences, about 8.1% seen once; the top ten hold roughly 2%. These data also formed part of another study, on yellow fever vaccine responses in identical twins.

Sample: memory (CD45RO+) T cells sorted from blood. The origin of the receptors is a woman aged 18-35 years in good health.

This clonotype was detected many times. V usage is TRBV7-9 and J usage is TRBJ2-1; no clear D. The CDR3 runs 12 residues. Trimming shortened V by 1 base and J by 13 bases, and 11 bases separated the two germline ends. Germline V gene sequence: CDR1 SEHNR, CDR2 FQNEAQ (reference sequence). CDR3 DNA: TGTGCCAGCAGCTTAGGTGCGATACTCCAGTTCTTC. Protein: CASSLGAILQFF.

In its sample, this clonotype was seen a few times. The chain recombines TRBV20-1 with TRBJ2-1; D perhaps matches TRBD2 (6 bases). The ends were cut back, 6 bases at V and 0 bases at J, with 9 bases in the middle. This CDR3 has 13 residues. Germline V CDR1 and CDR2: DFQATT, SNEGSKA (reference sequence). The CDR3 here is CSALTSSYNEQFF. For the CDR3, the DNA is TGCAGTGCCTTGACTAGCTCCTACAATGAGCAGTTCTTC.

This clonotype was seen a handful of times. The chain recombines TRBV7-2 with TRBJ2-7; TRBD1 matches 8 bases. Germline trimming cut 6 bases from V and 0 bases from J; bases unmatched to any gene: 7. The CDR3 consists of 15 residues. Per the germline V gene, CDR1 is SGHTA and CDR2 is FQGNSA. CDR3 region: CASSEGQGLSYEQYF. DNA for the CDR3: TGTGCCAGCAGTGAAGGACAGGGCCTCTCCTACGAGCAGTACTTC.

This clonotype was recorded a few times. The CDR3 coding sequence is TGTGCCAGCAGTCGCCAGAACACAGCCTACGAGCAGTACTTC. It yields the protein CASSRQNTAYEQYF. J is TRBJ2-7 and V is TRBV2; D is uncertain. V was trimmed by 5 bases and J by 2 bases, leaving 13 bases between them. The CDR3 spans 14 residues. The germline CDR1 and CDR2 sequences are SNHLY and FYNNEI.

This clonotype was detected only a few times. This chain uses TRBV13 with TRBJ2-7, with 9 bases fitting TRBD1. Germline CDR1 is PRHDT and CDR2 is FYEKMQ (reference sequence). V shed 6 bases, J shed 5 bases, and the junction held 17 bases outside the gene matches. The CDR3 is made up of 17 amino acids. CDR3 nucleotides: TGTGCCAGCAGGGTGGACAGGGGTAAGTCCCCCCGGGACGAGCAGTACGTC. As protein: CASRVDRGKSPRDEQYV.

This clonotype was observed at least ten times. The chain is built from TRBV20-1 and TRBJ2-7, with D possibly TRBD1 on 5 matching bases. The CDR3 covers 12 residues. The germline V and J ends were trimmed by 4 bases and 0 bases, with 7 bases remaining between them. Germline V gene lookup returns CDR1 DFQATT and CDR2 SNEGSKA (reference sequence). In nucleotides, the CDR3 is TGCAGTGCTACGGACATCTCCTACGAGCAGTACGTC. Translation gives CSATDISYEQYV.

This clonotype was counted only a few times. The rearrangement joins TRBV3-1 to TRBJ2-1; unclear D gene. V dropped 8 bases and J dropped 0 bases, with 14 bases sitting between them. The CDR3 has 15 residues. Germline CDR1 LGHDT, CDR2 YNNKEL (reference sequence). In DNA form, the CDR3 reads TGTGCCAGCCACTCCGGCCCGAGCTCCTACAATGAGCAGTTCTTC. Amino acid sequence: CASHSGPSSYNEQFF.

This clonotype was recorded a few times. The chain couples TRBV6-1 to TRBJ1-6; D may be TRBD1 (5 bases). The CDR3 extends over 13 amino acids. Trimming removed 8 bases from V and 8 bases from J, with 13 bases in between. CDR1 is MNHNS and CDR2 is SASEGT in the germline V gene. The CDR3, as DNA: TGTGCCAGCCACCGGGACGGTTATTCACCCCTCCACTTT. This encodes CASHRDGYSPLHF.

The chain combines TRBV5-1 with TRBJ2-1, with 11 bases lining up with TRBD2. The trim removed 6 bases at V and 7 bases at J, leaving 9 bases unmatched. The CDR3 totals 15 residues. Looked up from germline, CDR1 is SGHRS and CDR2 is YFSETQ. The CDR3 bases are TGCGCCAGCACCCCGAGGGTAGCGGGAGGGAATGAGCAGTTCTTC. This translates into CASTPRVAGGNEQFF.

The chain is built from TRBV5-5 and TRBJ2-2, with 7 bases aligning to TRBD1. Germline trimming cut 4 bases from V and 0 bases from J; bases unmatched to any gene: 6. Germline CDR1 SGHKS, CDR2 YYEKEE (reference sequence). CDR3 size: 16 residues. In DNA, the CDR3 is TGTGCCAGCAGCCCGGACGGACAGGCGAACACCGGGGAGCTGTTTTTT. Protein: CASSPDGQANTGELFF.

This sequence joins TRBV5-1 and TRBJ2-2; 9 bases map to TRBD2. Unmatched junction bases numbered 12, after V lost 6 bases and J lost 0 bases. The germline V gene has CDR1 SGHRS and CDR2 YFSETQ. The CDR3 contains 18 residues. The CDR3 nucleotides read TGCGCCAGCACCCTCTATGGCCTAGCGGGGACGAACACCGGGGAGCTGTTTTTT. The encoded protein is CASTLYGLAGTNTGELFF.

A few counts support this clonotype. The chain carries TRBV11-3 and TRBJ1-1, with 8 positions matching TRBD1. There are 13 residues in the CDR3. The trim removed 4 bases at V and 7 bases at J, leaving 5 bases unmatched. Looked up from germline, CDR1 is SGHNT and CDR2 is YENEEA. CDR3: CASSSGQGLEAFF. In nucleotides, the CDR3 is TGTGCCAGCAGCTCCGGACAGGGCCTTGAAGCTTTCTTT.

This clonotype occurred many times. The chain uses TRBV5-1 and TRBJ2-1, with 8 bases aligning to TRBD2. J was trimmed by 9 bases and V by 0 bases; bases with no gene match: 11. CDR1 and CDR2 from the germline V gene are SGHRS and YFSETQ. The CDR3 runs to 16 residues. The CDR3 reads CASSLAGTSGLGEQFF. The CDR3 DNA reads as TGCGCCAGCAGCTTGGCCGGGACTAGTGGGTTAGGTGAGCAGTTCTTC.

This clonotype occurred a few times. The chain uses TRBV6-2 or TRBV6-3 and TRBJ2-4; D is possibly TRBD1 (5 bases). The CDR3 consists of 17 residues. Germline CDR1 and CDR2: MNHEY and SVGEGT. V shed 0 bases and J shed 0 bases, with 12 bases lying between them. The CDR3 sequence: CASSYSTDSLAKNIQYF. The CDR3 DNA reads as TGTGCCAGCAGTTACTCGACCGACAGTCTAGCCAAAAACATTCAGTACTTC.

This clonotype has ten or more counts. V usage is TRBV5-1 and J usage is TRBJ2-7; D might be TRBD1 (6 bases). V shed 3 bases and J shed 2 bases, with 18 bases lying between them. The germline gives CDR1 SGHRS, CDR2 YFSETQ. This CDR3 region has 16 residues. Written as DNA, the CDR3 is TGCGCCAGCAGCTCATCCGGGACACTGGGGACCTACGAGCAGTACTTC. Translated: CASSSSGTLGTYEQYF.

This sequence joins TRBV6-4 and TRBJ2-3; 8 nucleotides line up with TRBD2. J gave up 3 bases and V 7 bases, and 12 bases lay outside the gene matches. The CDR3 spans 16 residues. CDR1 is MRHNA and CDR2 is SNTAGT in the germline V gene. In DNA, the CDR3 is TGTGCCAGCACTCCGAAGGCGGGAGGAGGGACAGATACGCAGTATTTT. Translation gives CASTPKAGGGTDTQYF.

V gene TRBV2 combines with J gene TRBJ1-5; D is possibly TRBD1 (5 bases). CDR1 SNHLY and CDR2 FYNNEI come from the germline V gene. The CDR3 spans 13 residues. V gave up 4 bases and J gave up 4 bases, with 8 bases separating them. CDR3 residues: CASSGRGNQPQHF. CDR3 DNA sequence: TGTGCCAGCAGTGGAAGGGGAAATCAGCCCCAGCATTTT.